This T cell receptor (beta chain) was profiled in a study of blood T cell repertoires in COVID-19. Looking at the study overall: From the United States, Italy and Spain came samples of acute and convalescent COVID-19. Sources were T cells, B-cell-depleted T cells, or PBMCs; the material itself was cDNA or gDNA.

Patients in Seattle were enrolled during active infection, then followed longitudinally. This CDR3 is 15 amino acids long. Trimming removed 2 bases from V and 2 bases from J, with 13 bases in between. Looked up from germline, CDR1 is KGHSH and CDR2 is LQKENI. Authors' processing steps: Counts of nucleated cells, estimated from reference gene primer amplification, were obtained. Data came from immunoSEQ multiplex PCR; TCRdb stores just in-frame clones and leaves some out. V and J calls and clone size are copied from that table; D and trimming were computed from the DNA. Of 160,000 or so clones listed, about 83% are singletons.

The chain uses TRBV18 and TRBJ2-7; D may be TRBD2 (6 bases). The sample taken for sequencing was peripheral blood. This receptor was identified in a woman aged 65 to 85 with COVID-19, enrolled during active disease. Written as DNA, the CDR3 is TGTGCCAGCTCACCAGCCGGGACTCTTGCCTACGAGCAGTACTTC. It is translated as CASSPAGTLAYEQYF. Using reference TRBV18 and TRBJ2-7 for the parts outside the CDR3, the full variable domain is NAGVMQNPRHLVRRRGQEARLRCSPMKGHSHVYWYRQLPEEGLKFMVYLQKENIIDESGMPKERFSAEFPKEGPSILRIQQVVRGDSAAYFCASSPAGTLAYEQYFGPGTRLTVT.